This T cell receptor beta chain was found in a study of beta chain features in type 1 diabetes. Study observations and caveats: For cells with high TCR expression, cDNA sequencing could yield over-representation. Within each of all four CD4+ subsets, Type 1 diabetes patients had TCRB CDR3s that were moderately but significantly shorter.

This clone has a handful of counts. Its cognate antigen is unknown. The CDR3 runs 14 residues. Per germline, CDR1 MNHEY and CDR2 SMNVEV (reference sequence). Germline trimming cut 8 bases from V and 0 bases from J; bases unmatched to any gene: 7. In total, each donor contributed a single heparinised blood draw that averaged approximately 0.12 L. Each of the CD4+ naive, central memory, regulatory and stem cell-like memory populations was sorted via CD45RO/CCR7/CD25/CD127/CD95/CD27. The authors reverse transcribed all of the isolated RNA, so sequencing captured expressed TCRB transcripts. Profiled with immunoSEQ multiplex PCR; TCRdb holds only in-frame clones, not every one. The top ten hold 0.015% to 0.017% of the sample, which has approximately 280,000 clones, about 15% seen once.

The sample taken for sequencing was naive CD4+ T cells from blood. This sequence joins TRBV27 and TRBJ2-7, with 7 bases aligning to TRBD1. The sequence came from a man aged 18 to 29 with type 1 diabetes. CDR3 nucleotide sequence: TGTGCCAGCTGGCGACAGGGAACCTCCTACGAGCAGTACTTC. It specifies CASWRQGTSYEQYF.